A selection of T cell receptor beta chains follows, all from one sample in a study of control samples from healthy donors and cancer patients. Data came from immunoSEQ multiplex PCR; TCRdb stores just in-frame clones and leaves some out. The sample lists 260,000 or so clones; roughly 80% were seen once. Sequencing used PBMCs. The receptors originated from a woman aged 60-75 years with lung cancer. CDR3s leave out the opening cysteine and the closing phenylalanine or tryptophan. D genes are given only for firm matches.

j_call d_call v_call cdr3_aa
TRBJ2-7 TRBD1 TRBV18 ASSPTGGLFEQY
TRBJ2-2 TRBD1 TRBV5-6 ASRLEGQETGELF
TRBJ2-1 NA TRBV4-1 ASSLPGAAGNEQF
TRBJ1-4 NA TRBV27 ASSIQGEAEKLF
TRBJ1-3 TRBD1 TRBV30 AWGTGGSGNTIY
TRBJ1-6 TRBD1 TRBV6-5 ASRTGGGSNSPLH
TRBJ1-2 TRBD1 TRBV9 ASSDDPGTVLGYT
TRBJ2-7 NA TRBV6-5 ASSKSRAYEQY
TRBJ2-7 TRBD2 TRBV27 ASSLAGLAGVEQY
TRBJ2-5 NA TRBV2 ASSVQETQY
TRBJ1-6 NA TRBV18 ASSLDYNSPLH
TRBJ1-1 NA TRBV6-5 ARLGSYSYTEAF
TRBJ2-7 NA TRBV28 ASSLDSGAYEQY
TRBJ2-3 NA TRBV11-2 ASSLFSLPTDTQY
TRBJ1-4 NA TRBV6-5 ASSRAVNEKLF
TRBJ2-5 TRBD2 TRBV7-3 ASSINGGVETQY
TRBJ2-2 NA TRBV7-6 ASSLRDTGELF
TRBJ1-5 NA TRBV7-2 ASSVDGYSNQPQH
TRBJ2-1 NA TRBV28 ASTLRSQPEQF
TRBJ1-1 NA TRBV7-3 ASSYGVGENTEAF
TRBJ2-7 TRBD2 TRBV6-2/TRBV6-3 ASSPRTSGGPYEQY
TRBJ2-5 NA TRBV3-1/TRBV3-2 ASSQRMEVVTQY
TRBJ1-5 NA TRBV21-1 ASSGTGTVSNQPQH
TRBJ1-1 TRBD1 TRBV19 ASSKGDRDLNTEAF
TRBJ1-6 NA TRBV7-9 ASSLAGQGGWSYNSPLH
TRBJ2-3 TRBD1 TRBV7-3 ASSPAGGRGRDTQY
TRBJ2-7 NA TRBV7-2 ASSPGLKPYEQY
TRBJ2-7 NA TRBV6-5 ASSSLGGYEQY
TRBJ2-7 NA TRBV6-2/TRBV6-3 ASSPMLAGEQY
TRBJ2-2 NA TRBV3-1/TRBV3-2 ASSQDFHSGELF
TRBJ2-2 NA TRBV4-1 ASSQHPEGSGELF
TRBJ2-3 NA TRBV10-3 AISEQSTDTQY
TRBJ2-7 TRBD1 TRBV24-1 ATSDSGQGGYEQY
TRBJ2-7 NA TRBV2 ASSDSGHEQY
TRBJ1-2 NA TRBV15 ATSREFLSPGDYGYT
TRBJ2-1 TRBD1 TRBV5-1 ASSIRQGRIYNEQF
TRBJ2-7 TRBD1 TRBV3-1/TRBV3-2 ASSLGQGRYEQY
TRBJ2-5 TRBD2 TRBV5-4 ASSTRTSGGETQY
TRBJ1-1 NA TRBV9 ASTSGLFNTEAF
TRBJ2-2 NA TRBV9 ASSVSGITGELF
TRBJ1-2 NA TRBV7-8 ASSLAGMGGAYYT
TRBJ1-5 TRBD1 TRBV2 ASSEESGGQPQH
TRBJ2-7 NA TRBV30 AWTFNEYEQY
TRBJ1-4 TRBD1 TRBV11-2 ASSSQGGAVEKLF
TRBJ2-3 NA TRBV15 ATSRVDGDTQY
TRBJ2-7 NA TRBV20-1 SASQGRGYEQY
TRBJ1-1 NA TRBV6-5 ASRSPGQMNTEAF
TRBJ1-2 TRBD1 TRBV30 AWRVGTGFNYGYT
TRBJ1-3 NA TRBV18 ASSPEPDRSSGNTIY
TRBJ1-5 NA TRBV24-1 ATSDSTGAGRSNQPQH
TRBJ1-2 NA TRBV2 ASRVESGGGYGYT
TRBJ2-2 NA TRBV6-5 ASISENTGELF
TRBJ2-6 NA TRBV7-8 ASSLVGLDFSGANVLT